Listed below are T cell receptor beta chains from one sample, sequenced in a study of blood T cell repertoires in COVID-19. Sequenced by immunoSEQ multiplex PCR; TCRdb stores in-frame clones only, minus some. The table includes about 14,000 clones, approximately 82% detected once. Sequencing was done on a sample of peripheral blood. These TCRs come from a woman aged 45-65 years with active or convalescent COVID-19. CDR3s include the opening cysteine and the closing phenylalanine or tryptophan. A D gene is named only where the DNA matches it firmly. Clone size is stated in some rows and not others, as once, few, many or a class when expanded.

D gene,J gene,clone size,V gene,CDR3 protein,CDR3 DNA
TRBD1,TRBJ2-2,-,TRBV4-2,CASSPVRGLGTGELFF,TGTGCCAGCAGCCCCGTGAGGGGGCTGGGGACCGGGGAGCTGTTTTTT
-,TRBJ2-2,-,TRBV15,CATSRGEVTIGELFF,TGTGCCACCAGCAGGGGAGAGGTGACGATCGGGGAGCTGTTTTTT
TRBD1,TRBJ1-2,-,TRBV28,CASSQREGAVGYTF,TGTGCCAGCAGTCAGCGTGAGGGGGCAGTTGGCTACACCTTC
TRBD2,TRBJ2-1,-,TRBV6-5,CASSNLAVSYNEQFF,TGTGCCAGCAGTAACCTAGCGGTATCCTACAATGAGCAGTTCTTC
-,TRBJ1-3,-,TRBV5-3,CARSLGHGDSSGNTIYF,TGTGCCAGAAGCTTGGGTCATGGGGACTCCTCTGGAAACACCATATATTTT
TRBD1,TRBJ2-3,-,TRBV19,CASSITGGRADTQYF,TGTGCCAGTAGTATCACAGGGGGCAGGGCAGATACGCAGTATTTT
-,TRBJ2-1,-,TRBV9,CASSVFPPGVSSYNEQFF,TGTGCCAGCAGCGTATTCCCTCCGGGAGTTAGTTCCTACAATGAGCAGTTCTTC
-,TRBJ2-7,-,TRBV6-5,CASRSTGNSYEQYF,TGTGCCAGCAGGTCAACAGGAAATTCCTACGAGCAGTACTTC
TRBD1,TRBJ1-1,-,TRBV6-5,CASNRQGSFEAFF,TGTGCCAGCAATAGACAGGGGAGTTTTGAAGCTTTCTTT
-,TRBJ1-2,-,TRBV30,CAWIRGFYGYTF,TGTGCCTGGATCAGGGGTTTCTATGGCTACACCTTC
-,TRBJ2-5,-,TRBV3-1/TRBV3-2,CASSEDYQETQYF,TGTGCCAGCAGCGAGGACTATCAAGAGACCCAGTACTTC
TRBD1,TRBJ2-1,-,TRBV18,CASSPPTGWGYNEQFF,TGTGCCAGCTCACCACCGACAGGGTGGGGGTACAATGAGCAGTTCTTC
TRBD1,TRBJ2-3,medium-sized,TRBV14,CASSPTGGLGDTQYF,TGTGCCAGCAGCCCGACAGGGGGATTGGGAGATACGCAGTATTTT
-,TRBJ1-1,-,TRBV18,CASSPVGGLTEAFF,TGTGCCAGCTCACCAGTGGGGGGACTAACTGAAGCTTTCTTT
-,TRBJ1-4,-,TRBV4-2,CASSPGWGEKLFF,TGTGCCAGCAGCCCGGGGTGGGGTGAAAAACTGTTTTTT
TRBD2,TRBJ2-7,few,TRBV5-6,CASSGDREEDF,TGTGCCAGCAGCGGGGACCGGGAGGAGGACTTC
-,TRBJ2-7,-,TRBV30,CAWSSSGLEQYF,TGTGCCTGGAGTTCCAGCGGTTTAGAGCAGTACTTC
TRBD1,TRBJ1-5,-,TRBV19,CASTRAGGRQPQHF,TGTGCCAGTACAAGGGCAGGGGGCCGTCAGCCCCAGCATTTT
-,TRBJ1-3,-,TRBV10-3,CAISASSRGSGNTIYF,TGTGCCATCAGTGCGTCCTCTAGAGGCTCTGGAAACACCATATATTTT